The table lists the clone carrying this T cell receptor beta chain with many counts. Its antigen is still unknown. The data were taken from a study of CD8 T cells in ankylosing spondylitis. Study findings and constraints: Blood of patients with ankylosing spondylitis appeared to be characterized by a TCR beta motif of eight highly homologous variants.

MiXCR was run by TCRdb on the 5' RACE reads, yielding one entry per CDR3 protein. The sample records more than 150,000 distinct CDR3 sequences, 10% to 15% being singletons. Sequenced: blood, either unsorted or a sorted T cell fraction (not recorded which). The clonotype comes from a female donor with ankylosing spondylitis or in good health (not recorded which).

The CDR3: CSARSYSGETEAFF. The DNA for the CDR3 is TGCAGTGCTAGAAGCTACAGCGGGGAAACTGAAGCTTTCTTT. The J gene is TRBJ1-1, the V gene TRBV20-1; D is undetermined. V lost 2 bases and J lost 5, with 15 bases in between. The CDR3 totals 14 residues. The germline CDR1 and CDR2 sequences are DFQATT and SNEGSKA (reference sequence).